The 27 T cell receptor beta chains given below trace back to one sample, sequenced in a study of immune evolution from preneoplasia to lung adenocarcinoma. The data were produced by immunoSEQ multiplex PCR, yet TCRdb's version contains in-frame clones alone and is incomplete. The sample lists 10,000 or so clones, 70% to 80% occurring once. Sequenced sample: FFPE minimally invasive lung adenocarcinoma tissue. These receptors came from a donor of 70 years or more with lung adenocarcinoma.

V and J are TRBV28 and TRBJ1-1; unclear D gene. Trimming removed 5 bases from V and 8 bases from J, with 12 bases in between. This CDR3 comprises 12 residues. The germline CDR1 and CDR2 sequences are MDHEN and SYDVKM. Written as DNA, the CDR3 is TGTGCCAGCAGTCCCCTGGCACGGGAAGCTTTCTTT. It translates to CASSPLAREAFF. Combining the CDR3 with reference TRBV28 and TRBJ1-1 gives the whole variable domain DVKVTQSSRYLVKRTGEKVFLECVQDMDHENMFWYRQDPGLGLRLIYFSYDVKMKEKGDIPEGYSVSREKKERFSLILESASTNQTSMYLCASSPLAREAFFGQGTRLTVV.

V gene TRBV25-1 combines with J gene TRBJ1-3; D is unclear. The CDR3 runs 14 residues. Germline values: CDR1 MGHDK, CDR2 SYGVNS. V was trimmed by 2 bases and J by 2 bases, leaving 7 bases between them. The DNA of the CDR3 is TGTGCCAGCAGTGAAGTCCGGACTGGAAACACCATATATTTT. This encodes CASSEVRTGNTIYF.

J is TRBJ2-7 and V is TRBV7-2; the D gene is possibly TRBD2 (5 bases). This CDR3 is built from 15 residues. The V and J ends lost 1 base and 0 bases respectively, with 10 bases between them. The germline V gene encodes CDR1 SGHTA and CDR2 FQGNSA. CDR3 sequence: CASSLGMRASYEQYF. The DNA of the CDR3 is TGTGCCAGCAGCTTAGGAATGCGGGCCTCCTACGAGCAGTACTTC.

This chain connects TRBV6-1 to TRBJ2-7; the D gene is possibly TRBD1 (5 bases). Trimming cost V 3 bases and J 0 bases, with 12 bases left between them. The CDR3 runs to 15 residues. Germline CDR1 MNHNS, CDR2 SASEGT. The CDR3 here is CASSDPGLSSYEQYF. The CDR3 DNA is TGTGCCAGCAGTGACCCAGGGTTGAGCTCCTACGAGCAGTACTTC.

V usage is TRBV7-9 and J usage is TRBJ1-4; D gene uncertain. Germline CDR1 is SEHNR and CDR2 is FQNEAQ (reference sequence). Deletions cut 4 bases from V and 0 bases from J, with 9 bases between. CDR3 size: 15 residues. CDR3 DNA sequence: TGTGCCAGCAGCTCGCATGGTGCAACTAATGAAAAACTGTTTTTT. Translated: CASSSHGATNEKLFF.

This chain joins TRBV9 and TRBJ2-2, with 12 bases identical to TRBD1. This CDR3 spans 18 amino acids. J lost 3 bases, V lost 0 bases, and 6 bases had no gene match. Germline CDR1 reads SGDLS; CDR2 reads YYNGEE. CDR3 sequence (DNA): TGTGCCAGCAGCGTAGCTAGTGGGACAGGGGGCTACACCGGGGAGCTGTTTTTT. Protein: CASSVASGTGGYTGELFF.

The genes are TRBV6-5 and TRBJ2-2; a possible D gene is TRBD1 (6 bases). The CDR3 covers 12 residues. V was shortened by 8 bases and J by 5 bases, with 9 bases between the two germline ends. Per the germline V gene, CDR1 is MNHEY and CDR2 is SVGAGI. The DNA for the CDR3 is TGTGCCAGCTGGGGGCTAACCGGGGAGCTGTTTTTT. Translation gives CASWGLTGELFF.

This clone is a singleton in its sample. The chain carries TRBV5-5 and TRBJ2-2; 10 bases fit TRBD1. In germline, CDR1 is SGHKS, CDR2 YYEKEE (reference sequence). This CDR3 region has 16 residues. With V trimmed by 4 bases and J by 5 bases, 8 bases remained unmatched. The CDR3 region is CASSVTGGGATGELFF. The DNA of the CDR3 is TGTGCCAGCAGCGTGACAGGGGGCGGGGCGACCGGGGAGCTGTTTTTT.

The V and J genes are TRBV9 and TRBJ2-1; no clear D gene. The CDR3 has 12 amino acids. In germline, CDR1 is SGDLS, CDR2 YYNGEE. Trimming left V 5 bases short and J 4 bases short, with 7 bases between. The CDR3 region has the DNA TGTGCCAGCAGTGGGCGTTACAATGAGCAGTTCTTC. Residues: CASSGRYNEQFF.

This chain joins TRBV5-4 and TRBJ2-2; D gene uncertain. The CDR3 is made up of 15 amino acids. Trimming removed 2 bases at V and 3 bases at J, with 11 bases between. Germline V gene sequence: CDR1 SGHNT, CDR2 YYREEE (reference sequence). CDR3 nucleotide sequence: TGTGCCAGCAGCTTTACCGGTGTCGACACCGGGGAGCTGTTTTTT. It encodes CASSFTGVDTGELFF.

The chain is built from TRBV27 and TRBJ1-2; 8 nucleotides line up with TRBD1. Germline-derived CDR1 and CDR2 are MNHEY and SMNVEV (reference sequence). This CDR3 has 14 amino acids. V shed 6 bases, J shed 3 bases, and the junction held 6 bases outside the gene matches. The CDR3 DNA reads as TGTGCCAGCAGCCAAGGACAGGGATACTATGGCTACACCTTC. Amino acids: CASSQGQGYYGYTF.

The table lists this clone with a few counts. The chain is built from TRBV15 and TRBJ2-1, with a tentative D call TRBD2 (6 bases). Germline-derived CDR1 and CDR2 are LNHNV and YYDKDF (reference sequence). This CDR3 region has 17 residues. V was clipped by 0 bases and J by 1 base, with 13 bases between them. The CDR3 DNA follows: TGTGCCACCAGCAGAGATGAGCCGGGAGTGTCCTACAATGAGCAGTTCTTC. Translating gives CATSRDEPGVSYNEQFF.

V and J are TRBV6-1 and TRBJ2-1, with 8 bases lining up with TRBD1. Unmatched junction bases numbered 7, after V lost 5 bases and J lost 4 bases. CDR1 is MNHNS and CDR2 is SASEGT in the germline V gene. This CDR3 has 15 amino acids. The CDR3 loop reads CASSKTGGLYNEQFF. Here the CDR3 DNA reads TGTGCCAGCAGTAAAACAGGGGGGCTGTACAATGAGCAGTTCTTC.

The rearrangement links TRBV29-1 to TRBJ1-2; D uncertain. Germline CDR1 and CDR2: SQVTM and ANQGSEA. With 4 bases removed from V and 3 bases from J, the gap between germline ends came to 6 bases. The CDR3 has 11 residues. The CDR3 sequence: CSVARDYGYTF. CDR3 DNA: TGCAGCGTTGCCCGGGACTATGGCTACACCTTC. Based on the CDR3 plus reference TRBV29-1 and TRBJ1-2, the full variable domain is SAVISQKPSRDICQRGTSLTIQCQVDSQVTMMFWYRQQPGQSLTLIATANQGSEATYESGFVIDKFPISRPNLTFSTLTVSNMSPEDSSIYLCSVARDYGYTFGSGTRLTVV.

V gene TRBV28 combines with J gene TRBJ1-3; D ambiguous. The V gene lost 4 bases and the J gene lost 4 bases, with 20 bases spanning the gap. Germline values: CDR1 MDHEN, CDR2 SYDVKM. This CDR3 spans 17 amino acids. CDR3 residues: CASSSNQGGWTGNTIYF. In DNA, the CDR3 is TGTGCCAGCAGTTCGAACCAAGGTGGCTGGACGGGAAACACCATATATTTT.

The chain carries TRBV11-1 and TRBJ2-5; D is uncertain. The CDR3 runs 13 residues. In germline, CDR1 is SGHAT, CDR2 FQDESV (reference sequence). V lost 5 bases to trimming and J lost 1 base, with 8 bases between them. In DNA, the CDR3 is TGTGCCAGCAGCCCTCTCCGCCAAGAGACCCAGTACTTC. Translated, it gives CASSPLRQETQYF. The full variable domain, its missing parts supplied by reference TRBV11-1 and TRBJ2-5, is EAEVAQSPRYKITEKSQAVAFWCDPISGHATLYWYRQILGQGPELLVQFQDESVVDDSQLPKDRFSAERLKGVDSTLKIQPAELGDSAMYLCASSPLRQETQYFGPGTRLLVL.

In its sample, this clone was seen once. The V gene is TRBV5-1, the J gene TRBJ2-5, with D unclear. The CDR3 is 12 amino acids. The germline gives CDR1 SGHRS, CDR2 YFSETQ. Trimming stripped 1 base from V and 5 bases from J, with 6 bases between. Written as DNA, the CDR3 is TGCGCCAGCAGCTTGAACGTGGAGACCCAGTACTTC. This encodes CASSLNVETQYF.

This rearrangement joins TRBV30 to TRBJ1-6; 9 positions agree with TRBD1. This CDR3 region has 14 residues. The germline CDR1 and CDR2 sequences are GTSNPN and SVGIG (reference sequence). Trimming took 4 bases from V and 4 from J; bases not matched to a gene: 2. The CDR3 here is CAWKDRGYNSPLHF. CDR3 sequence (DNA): TGTGCCTGGAAGGACAGGGGATATAATTCACCCCTCCACTTT.

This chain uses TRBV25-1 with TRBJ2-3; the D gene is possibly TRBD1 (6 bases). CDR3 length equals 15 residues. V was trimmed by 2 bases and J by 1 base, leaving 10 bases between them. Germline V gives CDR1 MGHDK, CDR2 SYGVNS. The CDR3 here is CASSEPRGGTDTQYF. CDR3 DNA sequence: TGTGCCAGCAGTGAACCCAGGGGTGGCACAGATACGCAGTATTTT.

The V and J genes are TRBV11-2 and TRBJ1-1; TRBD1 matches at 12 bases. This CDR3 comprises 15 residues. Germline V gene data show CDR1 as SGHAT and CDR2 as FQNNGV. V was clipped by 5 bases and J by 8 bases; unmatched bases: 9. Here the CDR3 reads CASSPGTGGIREAFF. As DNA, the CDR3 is TGTGCCAGCAGCCCCGGGACAGGGGGCATCAGGGAAGCTTTCTTT.

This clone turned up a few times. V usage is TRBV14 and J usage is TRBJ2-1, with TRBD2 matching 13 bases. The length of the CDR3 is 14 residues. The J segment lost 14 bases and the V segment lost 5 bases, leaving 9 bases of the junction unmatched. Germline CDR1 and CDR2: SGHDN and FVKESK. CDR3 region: CASSKGLAGWGEFF. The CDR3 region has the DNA TGTGCCAGCAGCAAGGGACTAGCGGGATGGGGGGAGTTCTTC.

CDR3 bases: TGTGCCAGCGCTCTATTAAGTGGACGGAGCACAGATACGCAGTATTTT. It translates to CASALLSGRSTDTQYF. The rearrangement joins TRBV27 to TRBJ2-3; D gene ambiguous. The CDR3 length is 16 residues. The germline V gene has CDR1 MNHEY and CDR2 SMNVEV (reference sequence). The V end lost 8 bases, the J end lost 0 bases, and 18 bases lay between the germline ends.

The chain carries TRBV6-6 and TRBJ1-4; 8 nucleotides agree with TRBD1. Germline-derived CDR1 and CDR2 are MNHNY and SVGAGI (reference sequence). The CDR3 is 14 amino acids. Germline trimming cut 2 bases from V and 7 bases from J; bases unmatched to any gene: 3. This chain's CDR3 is CASSYDRGGEKLFF. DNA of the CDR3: TGTGCCAGCAGTTACGACAGGGGAGGTGAAAAACTGTTTTTT.

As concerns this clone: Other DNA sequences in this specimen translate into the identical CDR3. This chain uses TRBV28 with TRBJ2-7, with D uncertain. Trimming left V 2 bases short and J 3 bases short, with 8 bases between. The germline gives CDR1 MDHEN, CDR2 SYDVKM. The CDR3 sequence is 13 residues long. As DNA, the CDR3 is TGTGCCAGCAGTTTAAGCCAGAGCTACGAGCAGTACTTC. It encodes CASSLSQSYEQYF.

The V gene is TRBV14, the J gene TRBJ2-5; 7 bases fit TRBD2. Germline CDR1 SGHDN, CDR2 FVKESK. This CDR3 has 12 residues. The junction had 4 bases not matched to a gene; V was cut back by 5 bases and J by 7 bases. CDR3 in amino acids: CASSSSGGTQYF. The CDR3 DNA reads TGTGCCAGCAGCTCCTCGGGGGGGACCCAGTACTTC.

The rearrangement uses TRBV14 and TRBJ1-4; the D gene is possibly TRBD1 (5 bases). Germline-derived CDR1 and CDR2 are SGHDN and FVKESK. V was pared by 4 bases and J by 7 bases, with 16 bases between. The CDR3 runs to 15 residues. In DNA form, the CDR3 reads TGTGCCAGCAGCCGGCACGGGACGCCAGGTGAAAAACTGTTTTTT. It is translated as CASSRHGTPGEKLFF.

The CDR3 loop is CASSWTGGEKLFF. The CDR3 region has the DNA TGTGCCAGCAGTTGGACAGGGGGCGAAAAACTGTTTTTT. The chain carries TRBV7-9 and TRBJ1-4, with 11 bases identical to TRBD1. The germline V gene encodes CDR1 SEHNR and CDR2 FQNEAQ (reference sequence). Trimming at V came to 6 bases and at J to 8 bases, leaving 2 bases not matched to a gene. There are 13 residues in the CDR3.